A single sample is the source of the 10 T cell receptor beta chains below, sequenced in a study of identical twins. From the 5' RACE reads, TCRdb called clonotypes with MiXCR, one entry per CDR3 protein. In the table there are about 900,000 distinct CDR3 sequences, approximately 13% of which are singletons. The sample also formed part of further work on yellow fever vaccine responses in identical twins.

The specimen was PBMCs. Receptors originate from a woman aged 18-29 years in good health.

A few counts support this clonotype. J is TRBJ2-4 and V is TRBV7-9; tentative D call: TRBD2 (5 bases). The length of the CDR3 is 15 residues. The germline gives CDR1 SEHNR, CDR2 FQNEAQ (reference sequence). V shed 5 bases and J shed 8 bases, with 19 bases lying between them. The CDR3 sequence: CASSPPRFGVHIQYF. The CDR3 DNA follows: TGTGCCAGCAGCCCCCCGAGGTTCGGGGTCCACATTCAGTACTTC.

This chain joins TRBV18 and TRBJ2-3; D unresolved. The CDR3 spans 14 residues. Germline values: CDR1 KGHSH, CDR2 LQKENI. With 3 bases removed from V and 2 bases from J, the gap between germline ends came to 9 bases. The chain's CDR3 is CASSPLDATDTQYF. The CDR3 nucleotides are TGTGCCAGCTCACCTCTAGACGCCACAGATACGCAGTATTTT.

The chain is built from TRBV29-1 and TRBJ2-1; the match to TRBD2 covers 8 bases. Germline CDR1 and CDR2: SQVTM and ANQGSEA. The CDR3 sequence is 13 residues long. Losses at the gene ends were 7 bases for V and 5 bases for J; bases not matched to a gene: 7. DNA for the CDR3: TGCAGCGCCGGGGGGGGCAGCCACAATGAGCAGTTCTTC. Protein sequence: CSAGGGSHNEQFF.

J is TRBJ2-7 and V is TRBV5-1, with D unresolved. The CDR3 length is 12 residues. The V end lost 6 bases, the J end lost 0 bases, and 7 bases lay between the germline ends. The germline V gene has CDR1 SGHRS and CDR2 YFSETQ. CDR3 in DNA: TGCGCCAGCATCCTCCTCTCCTACGAGCAGTACTTC. This gives the protein CASILLSYEQYF. Filled out from reference TRBV5-1 and TRBJ2-7, the complete variable domain reads KAGVTQTPRYLIKTRGQQVTLSCSPISGHRSVSWYQQTPGQGLQFLFEYFSETQRNKGNFPGRFSGRQFSNSRSEMNVSTLELGDSALYLCASILLSYEQYFGPGTRLTVT.

This clonotype was counted ten times or more. The chain recombines TRBV10-3 with TRBJ2-1, with a tentative D call TRBD2 (5 bases). The CDR3 consists of 12 residues. With 3 bases removed from V and 9 bases from J, the gap between germline ends came to 9 bases. The germline V gene encodes CDR1 ENHRY and CDR2 SYGVKD. The CDR3 nucleotides read TGTGCCATCAGTGACGTCGGGGTTGAGCAGTTCTTC. Encoded protein: CAISDVGVEQFF.

This clonotype was seen at least ten times. The chain couples TRBV5-1 to TRBJ1-1; no reliable D call. The CDR3 is made up of 14 amino acids. V shed 4 bases and J shed 0 bases, with 10 bases lying between them. Per germline, CDR1 SGHRS and CDR2 YFSETQ. CDR3 sequence (DNA): TGCGCCAGCAGCCTCGCAGTGGTGAACACTGAAGCTTTCTTT. It yields the protein CASSLAVVNTEAFF.

This clonotype came up many times. The genes are TRBV27 and TRBJ2-1, with D possibly matching TRBD2 (5 bases). Germline V gene lookup returns CDR1 MNHEY and CDR2 SMNVEV (reference sequence). The CDR3 is 15 amino acids. The V gene lost 5 bases and the J gene lost 1 base, with 12 bases spanning the gap. This CDR3 reads CASSLLASSYNEQFF. The DNA of the CDR3 is TGTGCCAGCAGTCTCTTAGCGAGTTCCTACAATGAGCAGTTCTTC.

This clonotype was counted only a few times. This chain's CDR3 is CASSPSQTNEQFF. DNA of the CDR3: TGTGCCAGCTCACCAAGTCAAACCAATGAGCAGTTCTTC. This rearrangement joins TRBV18 to TRBJ2-1; no firm D call. This CDR3 spans 13 amino acids. Trimming stripped 2 bases from V and 6 bases from J, with 8 bases between. Germline V gene lookup returns CDR1 KGHSH and CDR2 LQKENI.

This clonotype was found a few times. The genes are TRBV28 and TRBJ2-7, with 8 bases aligning to TRBD2. V shed 5 bases, J shed 1 base, and the junction held 13 bases outside the gene matches. CDR3 length equals 17 residues. Looked up from germline, CDR1 is MDHEN and CDR2 is SYDVKM. DNA for the CDR3: TGTGCCAGCAGTCCTCGGAGGGGGAGCGGGGGATCCTACGAGCAGTACTTC. Translated: CASSPRRGSGGSYEQYF.

This clonotype has at least ten counts. The chain combines TRBV12-3 or TRBV12-4 with TRBJ2-5; D not certain. This CDR3 contains 12 residues. Trimming left V 3 bases short and J 5 bases short, with 7 bases between. The CDR3 region has the DNA TGTGCCAGCAGTTTTTGGGCGGAGACCCAGTACTTC. The encoded protein is CASSFWAETQYF.